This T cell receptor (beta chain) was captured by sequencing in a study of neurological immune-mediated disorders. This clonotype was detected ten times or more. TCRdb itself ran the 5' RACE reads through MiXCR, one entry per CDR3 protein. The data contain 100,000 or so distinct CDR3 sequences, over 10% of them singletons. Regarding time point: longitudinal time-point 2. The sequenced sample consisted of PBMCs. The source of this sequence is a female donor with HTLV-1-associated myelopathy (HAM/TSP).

CDR3 nucleotide sequence: TGCGCCAGCAGCTTCTGGGCCCAGGGATCTCCTGAAGCTTTCTTT. Its translation is CASSFWAQGSPEAFF. The chain is built from TRBV5-1 and TRBJ1-1, with D possibly matching TRBD1 (5 bases). Trimming shortened V by 2 bases and J by 6 bases, and 17 bases separated the two germline ends. Looked up from germline, CDR1 is SGHRS and CDR2 is YFSETQ. The CDR3 length is 15 residues. The full variable domain, its missing parts supplied by reference TRBV5-1 and TRBJ1-1, is KAGVTQTPRYLIKTRGQQVTLSCSPISGHRSVSWYQQTPGQGLQFLFEYFSETQRNKGNFPGRFSGRQFSNSRSEMNVSTLELGDSALYLCASSFWAQGSPEAFFGQGTRLTVV.